A selection of T cell receptor beta chains follows, all from one sample in a study of chemoradiotherapy in HPV16-positive cancers. Some clones are missing from TCRdb's copy, which holds only in-frame ones; the method was immunoSEQ multiplex PCR. The sample has about 7,900 clones; around nine tenths are singletons. The sequences come from blood, collected from a patient who underwent chemoradiotherapy. Every receptor here comes from a human donor with HPV-associated anogenital cancer. CDR3s include the opening cysteine and the closing phenylalanine or tryptophan. A D gene is named only where the DNA matches it firmly. Rows may omit the clone size; those that give it use once, few, many or a size class.

j_call: TRBJ2-1
v_call: TRBV7-9
d_call: .
clone_size: .
cdr3_nt: TGTGCCAGCAGCCAAGGACTGTTTTCCTACAATGAGCAGTTCTTC
cdr3_aa: CASSQGLFSYNEQFF

j_call: TRBJ2-1
v_call: TRBV15
d_call: .
clone_size: .
cdr3_nt: TGTGCCACTTCGGGGGCGTACAATGAGCAGTTCTTC
cdr3_aa: CATSGAYNEQFF

j_call: TRBJ1-1
v_call: TRBV21-1
d_call: .
clone_size: .
cdr3_nt: TGTGCCAGCATCACAGGCCATCAAGCTTTCTTT
cdr3_aa: CASITGHQAFF

j_call: TRBJ2-3
v_call: TRBV5-1
d_call: .
clone_size: .
cdr3_nt: TGCGCCAGCAGCGGGGGGACACAACCCACAGATACGCAGTATTTT
cdr3_aa: CASSGGTQPTDTQYF

j_call: TRBJ2-2
v_call: TRBV4-1
d_call: .
clone_size: .
cdr3_nt: TGCGCCAGCAGCCAAGAATTCGTTGGGAACACCGGGGAGCTGTTTTTT
cdr3_aa: CASSQEFVGNTGELFF

j_call: TRBJ1-6
v_call: TRBV14
d_call: .
clone_size: .
cdr3_nt: TGTGCCAGCAGCCAAATGGGTCAGAGCTCCTATAATTCACCCCTCCACTTT
cdr3_aa: CASSQMGQSSYNSPLHF

j_call: TRBJ2-1
v_call: TRBV2
d_call: TRBD1
clone_size: .
cdr3_nt: TGTGCCAGCAGTACACAGGGGTGGGGGTACAATGAGCAGTTCTTC
cdr3_aa: CASSTQGWGYNEQFF

j_call: TRBJ2-3
v_call: TRBV29-1
d_call: .
clone_size: .
cdr3_nt: TGCAGCTTCTGTCATACCCTACAGAGCACAGATACGCAGTATTTT
cdr3_aa: CSFCHTLQSTDTQYF

j_call: TRBJ1-2
v_call: TRBV6-5
d_call: .
clone_size: .
cdr3_nt: TGTGCCAGCAGTTCCTCCGGGACTTTGAGCTATGGCTACACCTTC
cdr3_aa: CASSSSGTLSYGYTF

j_call: TRBJ2-7
v_call: TRBV5-1
d_call: TRBD1
clone_size: .
cdr3_nt: TGCGCCAGCAGCCCGGGACAGGGGTTCCACGAGCAGTACTTC
cdr3_aa: CASSPGQGFHEQYF

j_call: TRBJ2-7
v_call: TRBV6-4
d_call: .
clone_size: once
cdr3_nt: TGTGCCAAACCCGGGCTCTACGAGCAGTACTTC
cdr3_aa: CAKPGLYEQYF

j_call: TRBJ2-2
v_call: TRBV27
d_call: .
clone_size: .
cdr3_nt: TGTGCCAGCAGTTTATTCGGCCAGGCCCGGGGCGGGGAGCTGTTTTTT
cdr3_aa: CASSLFGQARGGELFF

j_call: TRBJ2-7
v_call: TRBV28
d_call: TRBD2
clone_size: .
cdr3_nt: TGTGCCAGCAGTCCGCTTACTAGCGGGTCCTACGAGCAGTACTTC
cdr3_aa: CASSPLTSGSYEQYF

j_call: TRBJ1-2
v_call: TRBV2
d_call: .
clone_size: .
cdr3_nt: TGTGCCAGCAGTAGGGACGATTTAGGATATGGCTACACCTTC
cdr3_aa: CASSRDDLGYGYTF

j_call: TRBJ2-2
v_call: TRBV30
d_call: .
clone_size: .
cdr3_nt: TGTGCCTGGGATATGGCGTCCGGGGAGCTGTTTTTT
cdr3_aa: CAWDMASGELFF

j_call: TRBJ2-3
v_call: TRBV10-1
d_call: .
clone_size: once
cdr3_nt: TGCGCCAGCAGCACGACTAGTGTCGGGGATACGCAGTATTTT
cdr3_aa: CASSTTSVGDTQYF

j_call: TRBJ2-1
v_call: TRBV7-2
d_call: .
clone_size: .
cdr3_nt: TGTGCCAGCAGCTTAGCTCGCAGGGTCAAAGGCAATGAGCAGTTCTTC
cdr3_aa: CASSLARRVKGNEQFF

j_call: TRBJ2-1
v_call: TRBV19
d_call: .
clone_size: .
cdr3_nt: TGTGCCAGTAGTATAGGGTCGGACTATGGAAATGAGCAGTTCTTC
cdr3_aa: CASSIGSDYGNEQFF

j_call: TRBJ1-1
v_call: TRBV6-4
d_call: TRBD1
clone_size: few
cdr3_nt: TGTGCCAGCAGTGACTCGACAGGGTATAGGACTGAAGCTTTCTTT
cdr3_aa: CASSDSTGYRTEAFF

j_call: TRBJ2-2
v_call: TRBV19
d_call: .
clone_size: .
cdr3_nt: TGTGCCAGTATTCCCAACAGGGCGGGCACCGGGGAGCTGTTTTTT
cdr3_aa: CASIPNRAGTGELFF

j_call: TRBJ1-1
v_call: TRBV5-4
d_call: TRBD1
clone_size: .
cdr3_nt: TGTGCCAGCAGCTTGGGAGGACAGGCGAACACTGAAGCTTTCTTT
cdr3_aa: CASSLGGQANTEAFF

j_call: TRBJ2-3
v_call: TRBV27
d_call: TRBD2
clone_size: .
cdr3_nt: TGTGCCAGCAGTTCCGTCGTCCTTGGCGGGGGTAACACAGATACGCAGTATTTT
cdr3_aa: CASSSVVLGGGNTDTQYF